This entry is about one T cell receptor (beta chain). The source of the sample is a study of OX40 agonist ivuxolimab in advanced cancers. CDR1 is MDHEN, CDR2 SYDVKM, per germline. V lost 6 bases, J lost 7 bases, and 6 bases stayed unmatched. The CDR3 sequence is 14 residues long. Clones were sequenced by immunoSEQ multiplex PCR, and TCRdb holds only the in-frame ones, with some missing. The sample gives about 76,000 clones, about 88% of which show up once; roughly 2.5% is in the top ten. The sample in question was CD4+ or CD8+ T cells sorted from blood, obtained in a trial of the OX40 agonist ivuxolimab. This TCR was sampled from an adult with an advanced solid tumor such as melanoma, head and neck, liver or kidney cancer. The chain is built from TRBV28 and TRBJ2-1, with TRBD1 matching 10 bases. The DNA of the CDR3 is TGTGCCAGCAGATGGGACAGGGGTCGGAATGAGCAGTTCTTC. Amino acids: CASRWDRGRNEQFF.